The 19 T cell receptor beta chains given below trace back to one sample, sequenced in a study of monozygotic twins with inflammatory bowel disease. TCRdb reprocessed the 5' RACE reads and reports one entry per CDR3 protein, with no DNA. The sample includes more than 300,000 distinct CDR3 sequences. The sample consisted of blood. Receptor source: a human donor with ulcerative colitis or Crohn's disease, or a healthy co-twin of an affected twin (not recorded which).

This chain uses TRBV6-5 with TRBJ2-1; no DNA is available, so the TRBD2 call from TCRdb remains unchecked. Germline loops: CDR1 MNHEY, CDR2 SVGAGI. The CDR3 is made up of 15 amino acids. The CDR3 sequence: CASSSRLAGGWEQFF.

This chain links TRBV14 with TRBJ1-1. This CDR3 is 14 amino acids long. Germline CDR1 is SGHDN and CDR2 is FVKESK. CDR3 protein: CASSQDYSSGGTFF.

The chain uses TRBV19 and TRBJ2-2. Per germline, CDR1 LNHDA and CDR2 SQIVND (reference sequence). The CDR3 has 13 amino acids. The CDR3 protein is CASSFGLFGELFF.

The chain carries TRBV12-3 or TRBV12-4 and TRBJ2-4; as DNA is missing, the TRBD1 call by TCRdb cannot be tested. CDR3 length equals 17 residues. CDR3 region: CASSPPYGGQDKNIQYF.

The chain recombines TRBV6-1 with TRBJ2-2. The CDR3 consists of 15 residues. CDR1 is MNHNS and CDR2 is SASEGT in the germline V gene. The CDR3 loop reads CASSPFRELTRELFF.

The chain couples TRBV12-3 or TRBV12-4 to TRBJ2-2; lacking DNA, the TRBD1 call made by TCRdb goes unchecked. The length of the CDR3 is 15 residues. The chain's CDR3 is CASSPRDRVTGELFF.

The rearrangement joins TRBV20-1 to TRBJ1-5; the TCRdb D gene call, TRBD1, has no DNA to confirm it. Germline V gene lookup returns CDR1 DFQATT and CDR2 SNEGSKA (reference sequence). This CDR3 region has 14 residues. The CDR3 spells CSARVPRGRQPQHF.

V usage is TRBV14 and J usage is TRBJ2-5; the TCRdb call, TRBD1, lacks DNA for checking. This CDR3 spans 14 amino acids. Germline V gene sequence: CDR1 SGHDN, CDR2 FVKESK. The CDR3 loop reads CASSPDILWETQYF.

The genes are TRBV5-1 and TRBJ1-5. The CDR3 is made up of 13 amino acids. Germline V CDR1 and CDR2: SGHRS, YFSETQ. The CDR3 reads CASSLGRSGTQHF.

This sequence joins TRBV10-3 and TRBJ2-1; as DNA is missing, the TRBD1 call by TCRdb cannot be tested. CDR1 and CDR2 from the germline V gene are ENHRY and SYGVKD. The CDR3 length is 14 residues. The CDR3 protein is CAIMGGSSYNEQFF.

The chain uses TRBV10-3 and TRBJ2-3. The CDR3 covers 14 residues. The germline gives CDR1 ENHRY, CDR2 SYGVKD. CDR3 in amino acids: CAISVNPSRDTQYF.

The CDR3 loop reads CGGYWTGKNIQYF. The chain joins TRBV20-1 to TRBJ2-4. The CDR3 is 13 amino acids. CDR1 is DFQATT and CDR2 is SNEGSKA in the germline V gene (reference sequence).

V is TRBV10-3 and J is TRBJ2-1. CDR1 and CDR2 (germline): ENHRY, SYGVKD. This CDR3 region has 12 residues. The CDR3: CAISEYGNEQFF.

The rearrangement uses TRBV24-1 and TRBJ2-1; TCRdb reports TRBD1, a call that lacks DNA to check it against. This CDR3 is 16 amino acids long. CDR1 and CDR2 from the germline V gene are KGHDR and SFDVKD. Here the CDR3 reads CATSDPGVERYDEQFF.

The V and J genes are TRBV28 and TRBJ2-7; there is no DNA to check the TCRdb D call of TRBD2. This CDR3 has 18 amino acids. CDR1 is MDHEN and CDR2 is SYDVKM in the germline V gene. CDR3 in amino acids: CASSQSWRLAGGRYEQYF.

The genes are TRBV7-9 and TRBJ2-7; absent DNA, TCRdb's TRBD2 call cannot be checked. This CDR3 comprises 14 residues. In germline, CDR1 is SEHNR, CDR2 FQNEAQ (reference sequence). The CDR3 loop reads CASSPLPLKYEQYF.

The genes are TRBV7-9 and TRBJ2-7; TCRdb gives TRBD1 as the D gene, but with no DNA this cannot be confirmed. Germline-derived CDR1 and CDR2 are SEHNR and FQNEAQ (reference sequence). The CDR3 sequence is 15 residues long. The CDR3 sequence: CASSSRTGFSYEQYF.

This chain uses TRBV28 with TRBJ1-2; TCRdb returns TRBD1, unconfirmable since there is no DNA. The germline V gene has CDR1 MDHEN and CDR2 SYDVKM. The length of the CDR3 is 12 residues. The CDR3 loop reads CASSIPVYGYTF.

The chain carries TRBV6-2 or TRBV6-3 and TRBJ2-3. The CDR3 is 13 residues long. From germline, CDR1 is MNHEY and CDR2 SVGEGT. CDR3 residues: CASTLDSTDTQYF.